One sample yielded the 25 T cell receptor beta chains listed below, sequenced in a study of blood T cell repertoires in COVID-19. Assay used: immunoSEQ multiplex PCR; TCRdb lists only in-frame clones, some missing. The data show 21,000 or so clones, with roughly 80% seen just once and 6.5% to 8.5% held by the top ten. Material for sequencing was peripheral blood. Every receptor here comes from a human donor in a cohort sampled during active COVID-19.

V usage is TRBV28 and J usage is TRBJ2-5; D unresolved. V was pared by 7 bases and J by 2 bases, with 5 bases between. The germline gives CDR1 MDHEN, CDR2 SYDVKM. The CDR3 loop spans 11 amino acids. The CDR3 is CASKLQETQYF. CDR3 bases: TGTGCCAGCAAATTACAAGAGACCCAGTACTTC.

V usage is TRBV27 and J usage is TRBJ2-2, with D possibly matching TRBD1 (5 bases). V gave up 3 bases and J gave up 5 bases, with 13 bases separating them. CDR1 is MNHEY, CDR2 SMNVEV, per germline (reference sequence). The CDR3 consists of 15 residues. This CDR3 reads CASSFLGRVTGELFF. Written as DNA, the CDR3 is TGTGCCAGCAGTTTTCTTGGCAGGGTGACCGGGGAGCTGTTTTTT.

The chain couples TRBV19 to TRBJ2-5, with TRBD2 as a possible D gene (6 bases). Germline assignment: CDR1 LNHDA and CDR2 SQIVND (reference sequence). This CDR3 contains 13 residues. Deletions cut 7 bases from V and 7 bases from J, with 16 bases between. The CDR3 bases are TGTGCCAGTATGAACGGGGCCGGGGGGACCCAGTACTTC. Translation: CASMNGAGGTQYF.

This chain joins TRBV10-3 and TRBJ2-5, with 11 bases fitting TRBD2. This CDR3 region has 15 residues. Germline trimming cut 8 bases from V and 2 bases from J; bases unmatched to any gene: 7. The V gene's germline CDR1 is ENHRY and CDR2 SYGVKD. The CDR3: CAIASGTSGQETQYF. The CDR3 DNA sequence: TGTGCCATCGCCTCCGGGACTAGCGGACAAGAGACCCAGTACTTC.

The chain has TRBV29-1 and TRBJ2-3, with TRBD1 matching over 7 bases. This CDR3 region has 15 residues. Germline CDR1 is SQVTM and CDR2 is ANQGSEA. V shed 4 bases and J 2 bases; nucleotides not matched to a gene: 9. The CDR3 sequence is CSVGIGTAYTDTQYF. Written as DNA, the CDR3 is TGCAGCGTTGGAATCGGGACAGCGTACACAGATACGCAGTATTTT.

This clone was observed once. The CDR3 bases are TGTGCCATCAGTGTTGGCGGGGGGACTAGCACAGATACGCAGTATTTT. This codes for CAISVGGGTSTDTQYF. J is TRBJ2-3 and V is TRBV10-3, with 8 nucleotides matching TRBD2. The CDR3 covers 16 residues. With 4 bases clipped from V and 0 bases from J, the junction kept 6 bases outside the gene matches. Germline V gene data show CDR1 as ENHRY and CDR2 as SYGVKD.

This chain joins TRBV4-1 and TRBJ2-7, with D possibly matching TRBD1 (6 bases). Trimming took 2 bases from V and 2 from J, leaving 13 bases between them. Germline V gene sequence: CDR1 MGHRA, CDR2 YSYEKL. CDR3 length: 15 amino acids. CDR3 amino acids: CASSQPLRDTYEQYF. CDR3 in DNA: TGCGCCAGCAGCCAACCCCTCCGGGACACCTACGAGCAGTACTTC.

The CDR3 sequence: CASTLGGTQYF. The CDR3 nucleotides read TGTGCCAGCACCCTTGGGGGGACGCAGTATTTT. The gene calls are TRBV3-1 (or the pseudogene TRBV3-2) and TRBJ2-3, with D perhaps matching TRBD2 (6 bases). The CDR3 runs 11 residues. Germline CDR1 is LGHDT and CDR2 is YNNKEL (reference sequence). V shed 7 bases and J shed 9 bases, with 11 bases lying between them.

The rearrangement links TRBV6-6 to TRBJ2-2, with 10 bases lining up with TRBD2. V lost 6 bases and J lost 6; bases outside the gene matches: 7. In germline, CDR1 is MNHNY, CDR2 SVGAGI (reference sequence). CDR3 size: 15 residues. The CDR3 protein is CASSDISGGSGELFF. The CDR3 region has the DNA TGTGCCAGCAGCGATATTAGCGGGGGGTCCGGGGAGCTGTTTTTT.

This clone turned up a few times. CDR3 in amino acids: CASKEGNQPQHF. For the CDR3, the DNA is TGTGCCAGCAAGGAGGGAAACCAGCCCCAGCATTTT. The chain combines TRBV7-8 with TRBJ1-5; D not certain. Germline V gene data show CDR1 as SGHVS and CDR2 as FQNEAQ. The CDR3 is 12 amino acids. With 7 bases removed from V and 7 bases from J, the gap between germline ends came to 11 bases.

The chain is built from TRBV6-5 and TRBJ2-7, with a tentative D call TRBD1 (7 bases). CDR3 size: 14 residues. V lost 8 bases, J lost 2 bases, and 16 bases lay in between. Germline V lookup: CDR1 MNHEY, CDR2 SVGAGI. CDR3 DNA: TGTGCCAGCCTTCGGCGGGACAGAACCTACGAGCAGTACTTC. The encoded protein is CASLRRDRTYEQYF.

The CDR3: CASSDSDKNTEAFF. The DNA for the CDR3 is TGTGCCAGCAGTGACTCGGACAAGAACACTGAAGCTTTCTTT. J is TRBJ1-1 and V is TRBV6-4; possible D gene TRBD1, 5 bases. This CDR3 comprises 14 residues. V was pared by 0 bases and J by 1 base, with 6 bases between. Germline assignment: CDR1 MRHNA and CDR2 SNTAGT.

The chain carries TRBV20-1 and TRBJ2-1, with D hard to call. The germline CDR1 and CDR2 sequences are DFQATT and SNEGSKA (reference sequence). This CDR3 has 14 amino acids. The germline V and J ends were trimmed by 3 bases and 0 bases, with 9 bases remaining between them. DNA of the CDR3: TGCAGTGCTAGTGGCGATCTCTCCTACAATGAGCAGTTCTTC. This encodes CSASGDLSYNEQFF.

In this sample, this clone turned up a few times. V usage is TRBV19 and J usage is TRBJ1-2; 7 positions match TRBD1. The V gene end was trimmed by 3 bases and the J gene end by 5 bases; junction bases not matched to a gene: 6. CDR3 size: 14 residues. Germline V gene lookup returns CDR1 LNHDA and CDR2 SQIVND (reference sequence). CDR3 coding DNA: TGTGCCAGTAGTATGCCAGGGGGAGAGTATGGCTACACCTTC. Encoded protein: CASSMPGGEYGYTF.

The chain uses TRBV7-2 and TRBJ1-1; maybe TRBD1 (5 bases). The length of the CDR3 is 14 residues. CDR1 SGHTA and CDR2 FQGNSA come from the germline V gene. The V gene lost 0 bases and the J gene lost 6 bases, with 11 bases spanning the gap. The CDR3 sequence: CASSLAGGGAEAFF. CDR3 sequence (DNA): TGTGCCAGCAGCTTAGCTGGGGGAGGGGCTGAAGCTTTCTTT.

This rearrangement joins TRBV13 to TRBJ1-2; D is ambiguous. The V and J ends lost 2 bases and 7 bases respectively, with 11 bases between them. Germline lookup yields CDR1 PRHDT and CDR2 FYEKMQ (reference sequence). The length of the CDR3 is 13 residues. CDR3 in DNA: TGTGCCAGCAGCTTAAACGAGTTACTTGGCTACACCTTC. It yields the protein CASSLNELLGYTF.

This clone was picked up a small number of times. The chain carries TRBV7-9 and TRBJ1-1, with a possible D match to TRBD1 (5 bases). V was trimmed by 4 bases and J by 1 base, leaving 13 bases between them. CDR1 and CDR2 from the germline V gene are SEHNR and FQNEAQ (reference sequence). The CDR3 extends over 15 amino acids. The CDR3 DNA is TGTGCCAGCAGCTCCCGACAGTTAACGAACACTGAAGCTTTCTTT. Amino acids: CASSSRQLTNTEAFF.

The CDR3 coding sequence is TGTGCCAGTAGTAACGGGGGAGGAAGTTCACCCCTCCACTTT. Protein sequence: CASSNGGGSSPLHF. The rearrangement links TRBV19 to TRBJ1-6, with D perhaps matching TRBD1 (5 bases). The CDR3 spans 14 residues. Trimming took off 4 bases at V and 9 bases at J, with 13 bases between the two ends. The germline V gene encodes CDR1 LNHDA and CDR2 SQIVND (reference sequence).

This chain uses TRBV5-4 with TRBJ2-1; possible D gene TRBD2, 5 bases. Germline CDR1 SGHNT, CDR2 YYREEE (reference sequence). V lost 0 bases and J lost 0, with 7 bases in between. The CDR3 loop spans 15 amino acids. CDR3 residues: CASSLAGSSYNEQFF. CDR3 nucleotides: TGTGCCAGCAGCTTGGCGGGGTCCTCCTACAATGAGCAGTTCTTC.

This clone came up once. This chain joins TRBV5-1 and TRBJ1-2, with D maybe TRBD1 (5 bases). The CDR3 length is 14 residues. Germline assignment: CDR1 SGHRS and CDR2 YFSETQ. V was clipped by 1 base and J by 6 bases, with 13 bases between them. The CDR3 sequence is CASSLWEGNHGYTF. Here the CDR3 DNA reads TGCGCCAGCAGCTTGTGGGAGGGGAACCATGGCTACACCTTC. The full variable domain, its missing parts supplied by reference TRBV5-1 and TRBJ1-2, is KAGVTQTPRYLIKTRGQQVTLSCSPISGHRSVSWYQQTPGQGLQFLFEYFSETQRNKGNFPGRFSGRQFSNSRSEMNVSTLELGDSALYLCASSLWEGNHGYTFGSGTRLTVV.

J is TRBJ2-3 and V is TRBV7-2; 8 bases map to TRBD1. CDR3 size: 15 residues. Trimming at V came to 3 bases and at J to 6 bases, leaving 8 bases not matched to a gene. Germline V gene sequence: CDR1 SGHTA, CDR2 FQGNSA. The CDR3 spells CASSLGRTGSDTQYF. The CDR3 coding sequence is TGTGCCAGCAGCTTGGGACGGACAGGGTCGGATACGCAGTATTTT.

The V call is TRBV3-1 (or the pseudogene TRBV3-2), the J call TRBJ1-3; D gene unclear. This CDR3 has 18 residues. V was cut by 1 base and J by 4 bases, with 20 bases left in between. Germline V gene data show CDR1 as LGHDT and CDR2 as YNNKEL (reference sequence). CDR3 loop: CASSQARLPQGRGNTIYF. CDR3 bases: TGTGCCAGCAGCCAAGCCCGCCTCCCCCAAGGGAGGGGAAACACCATATATTTT.

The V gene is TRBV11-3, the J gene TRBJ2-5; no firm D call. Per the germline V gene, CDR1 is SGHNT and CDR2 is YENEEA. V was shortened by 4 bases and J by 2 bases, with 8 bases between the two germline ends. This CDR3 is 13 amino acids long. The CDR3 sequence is CASSYGQQETQYF. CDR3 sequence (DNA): TGTGCCAGCAGCTATGGGCAGCAAGAGACCCAGTACTTC.

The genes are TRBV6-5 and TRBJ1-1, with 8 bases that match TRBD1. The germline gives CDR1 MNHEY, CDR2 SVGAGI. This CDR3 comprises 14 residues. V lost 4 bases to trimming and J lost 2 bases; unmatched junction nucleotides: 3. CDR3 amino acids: CASSWTGPNTEAFF. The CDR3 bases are TGTGCCAGCAGTTGGACAGGGCCTAACACTGAAGCTTTCTTT.

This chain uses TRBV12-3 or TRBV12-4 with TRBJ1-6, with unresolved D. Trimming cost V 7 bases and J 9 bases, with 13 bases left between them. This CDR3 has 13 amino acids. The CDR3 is CASTLIGSSPLHF. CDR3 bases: TGTGCCAGCACTCTAATTGGGAGTTCACCCCTCCACTTT.